Each of the 9 T cell receptor beta chains below was sequenced from the same sample in a study of spatial heterogeneity in lung cancer. Study-level findings and limits: Within tumors, counts of expanded alpha and beta TCRs tracked tumor mutation counts.

The antigens of these receptors remain unknown. Noted time point: sample taken at primary tumor resection. Via MiXCR, TCRdb re-called the 5' RACE reads, giving one row per CDR3 protein. This table has 17,000 or so distinct CDR3 sequences, roughly 6% appearing once. The sample consisted of lung tumor tissue, taken at surgery. These TCRs come from a male donor with early-stage non-small cell lung cancer.

At least ten counts were recorded for this clonotype. V usage is TRBV7-9 and J usage is TRBJ2-3; 12 bases align to TRBD2. The CDR3 covers 17 residues. V trimming: 5 bases; J trimming: 0 bases; junction bases outside the gene matches: 6. The germline V gene has CDR1 SEHNR and CDR2 FQNEAQ (reference sequence). CDR3 loop: CASSHAGTSGSTDTQYF. CDR3 sequence (DNA): TGTGCCAGCAGCCATGCCGGGACTAGCGGGAGCACAGATACGCAGTATTTT. Full variable domain (missing parts from reference TRBV7-9 and TRBJ2-3): DTGVSQNPRHKITKRGQNVTFRCDPISEHNRLYWYRQTLGQGPEFLTYFQNEAQLEKSRLLSDRFSAERPKGSFSTLEIQRTEQGDSAMYLCASSHAGTSGSTDTQYFGPGTRLTVL.

This clonotype was recorded at least ten times. V gene TRBV20-1 combines with J gene TRBJ2-5; D might be TRBD2 (5 bases). The CDR3 extends over 15 amino acids. Per the germline V gene, CDR1 is DFQATT and CDR2 is SNEGSKA (reference sequence). With 3 bases removed from V and 8 bases from J, the gap between germline ends came to 22 bases. The CDR3 coding sequence is TGCAGTGCTAGCCGAGTCGTTGGACGGGATGGAACCCAGTACTTC. This translates into CSASRVVGRDGTQYF.

The chain carries TRBV3-1 and TRBJ2-3, with 15 bases that match TRBD2. The CDR3 consists of 16 residues. With V trimmed by 4 bases and J by 4 bases, 3 bases remained unmatched. Per germline, CDR1 LGHDT and CDR2 YNNKEL (reference sequence). CDR3 in amino acids: CASSRRTSGGADTQYF. CDR3 DNA: TGTGCCAGCAGCCGACGGACTAGCGGGGGGGCAGATACGCAGTATTTT.

This clonotype was recorded at least ten times. This chain joins TRBV6-2 or TRBV6-3 and TRBJ1-1; D is perhaps TRBD1 (6 bases). Between the trimmed V and J ends, which lost 10 bases and 0 bases, there was a span of 18 bases. CDR1 and CDR2 from the germline V gene are MNHEY and SVGEGT. The CDR3 sequence is 15 residues long. The CDR3: CATLSGADMNTEAFF. The CDR3 nucleotides read TGTGCCACCCTTTCGGGGGCGGATATGAACACTGAAGCTTTCTTT.

This clonotype was observed at least ten times. Written as DNA, the CDR3 is TGCGCCACCCAGTGGACTAGCGGGAGAAATGAGCAGTTCTTC. Translated: CATQWTSGRNEQFF. This rearrangement joins TRBV4-1 to TRBJ2-1; 13 bases line up with TRBD2. This CDR3 spans 14 amino acids. Germline V gives CDR1 MGHRA, CDR2 YSYEKL. Losses at the gene ends were 10 bases for V and 7 bases for J; bases not matched to a gene: 7.

At least ten counts were recorded for this clonotype. The chain combines TRBV5-1 with TRBJ1-2, with a tentative D call TRBD1 (6 bases). The CDR3 sequence is 14 residues long. The germline V gene encodes CDR1 SGHRS and CDR2 YFSETQ. Trimming pared 4 bases from V and 4 bases from J, leaving 14 bases between. The CDR3 coding sequence is TGCGCCAGCAGCCGCTTACAGGGATTCTATGGCTACACCTTC. Translated: CASSRLQGFYGYTF. Full variable domain (rest looked up from reference TRBV5-1 and TRBJ1-2): KAGVTQTPRYLIKTRGQQVTLSCSPISGHRSVSWYQQTPGQGLQFLFEYFSETQRNKGNFPGRFSGRQFSNSRSEMNVSTLELGDSALYLCASSRLQGFYGYTFGSGTRLTVV.

This clonotype was found many times. The V call is TRBV7-9, the J call TRBJ1-3; D unresolved. Between the trimmed V and J ends, which lost 8 bases and 0 bases, there was a span of 20 bases. This CDR3 is 17 amino acids long. The germline gives CDR1 SEHNR, CDR2 FQNEAQ (reference sequence). This CDR3 reads CASRTGLPTPSGNTIYF. The CDR3 nucleotides read TGTGCCAGCCGTACTGGGCTCCCTACCCCCTCTGGAAACACCATATATTTT. The full variable domain, rest sourced from reference TRBV7-9 and TRBJ1-3, is DTGVSQNPRHKITKRGQNVTFRCDPISEHNRLYWYRQTLGQGPEFLTYFQNEAQLEKSRLLSDRFSAERPKGSFSTLEIQRTEQGDSAMYLCASRTGLPTPSGNTIYFGEGSWLTVV.

Sample share makes this clonotype medium-sized. Written as DNA, the CDR3 is TGTGCCAGCAGCACAGGAGAGACCCAGTACTTC. Translation gives CASSTGETQYF. The genes are TRBV7-2 and TRBJ2-5; D is perhaps TRBD1 (5 bases). The CDR3 has 11 residues. V was cut by 5 bases and J by 4 bases, with 5 bases left in between. Germline V lookup: CDR1 SGHTA, CDR2 FQGNSA.

CDR3 DNA: TGTGCCAGCAGTTTGAACCCCCCGGGGCCCCTGGAGACCCAGTACTTC. Translating gives CASSLNPPGPLETQYF. The gene calls are TRBV12-3 or TRBV12-4 and TRBJ2-5; D is possibly TRBD1 or TRBD2 (5 bases each). Between the trimmed V and J ends, which lost 3 bases and 5 bases, there was a span of 19 bases. This CDR3 has 16 residues.